What follows are 14 T cell receptor beta chains derived from one specimen sequenced in a study of molecular identifiers for immune sequencing clone quantification. TCRdb reprocessed the PCR reads via MiXCR and lists one record per CDR3 protein. The sample holds approximately 500,000 distinct CDR3 sequences, around a fifth seen once. Sample: naive CD8+ T cells from blood, with Jurkat cell RNA spiked in. Documented subset: FACS-sorted CD8+CD4-CCR7+CD45RA+ naive T cells. The receptors come from a human donor in good health. Some libraries in this study had Jurkat cell RNA spiked in.

This clonotype was detected many times. DNA for the CDR3: TGTGCCAGTAGTATAGGTCCCCGGACTAGCGGAGCGCAAGAGACCCAGTACTTC. Its protein is CASSIGPRTSGAQETQYF. The chain uses TRBV19 and TRBJ2-5; 10 bases are shared with TRBD2. This CDR3 comprises 18 residues. With V trimmed by 1 base and J by 2 bases, 10 bases remained unmatched. The V gene's germline CDR1 is LNHDA and CDR2 SQIVND (reference sequence). Using reference TRBV19 and TRBJ2-5 for the parts outside the CDR3, the full variable domain is DGGITQSPKYLFRKEGQNVTLSCEQNLNHDAMYWYRQDPGQGLRLIYYSQIVNDFQKGDIAEGYSVSREKKESFPLTVTSAQKNPTAFYLCASSIGPRTSGAQETQYFGPGTRLLVL.

Remarks on this clonotype: A read error may be the cause here, since a much bigger clone is one base away. This sequence joins TRBV28 and TRBJ2-1; D gene ambiguous. Germline V gives CDR1 MDHEN, CDR2 SYDVKM. The CDR3 sequence is 14 residues long. This chain's CDR3 is CASRPGVAYNEQLF. The CDR3, as DNA: TGTGCCAGCAGGCCTGGAGTTGCCTACAATGAGCAGCTCTTC.

CDR3 DNA: TGTGCCAGCAGTGCCGGGACTAGCGGGAGTTATGAGCAGTTCTTC. This translates into CASSAGTSGSYEQFF. V is TRBV12-3 or TRBV12-4 and J is TRBJ2-1, with 14 bases lining up with TRBD2. CDR3 size: 15 residues. Losses at the gene ends were 5 bases for V and 8 bases for J; bases not matched to a gene: 5.

This chain joins TRBV2 and TRBJ2-7; D is unclear. Germline CDR1 SNHLY, CDR2 FYNNEI. The CDR3 is 15 amino acids. V shed 7 bases and J shed 0 bases, with 16 bases lying between them. In DNA, the CDR3 is TGTGCCAGCACCGAAGGCAGTGCCTACTCCTACGAGCAGTACTTC. Translation gives CASTEGSAYSYEQYF.

Of note for this clonotype: Just one base apart from a much larger clone, this may be a read error. This chain connects TRBV5-1 to TRBJ2-7; D is uncertain. The CDR3 is 14 amino acids. Looked up from germline, CDR1 is SGHRS and CDR2 is YFSETQ. The CDR3 protein is CTRPKGGPSYEQYF. The CDR3, as DNA: TGCACCAGGCCTAAAGGTGGGCCGTCCTACGAGCAGTACTTC. Based on the CDR3 plus reference TRBV5-1 and TRBJ2-7, the full variable domain is KAGVTQTPRYLIKTRGQQVTLSCSPISGHRSVSWYQQTPGQGLQFLFEYFSETQRNKGNFPGRFSGRQFSNSRSEMNVSTLELGDSALYLCTRPKGGPSYEQYFGPGTRLTVT.

Of note for this clonotype: This could be a read error, since a much larger clone is one nucleotide away. The chain couples TRBV6-5 to TRBJ1-3; 7 bases align to TRBD1. CDR1 MNHEY and CDR2 SVGAGI come from the germline V gene. CDR3 length: 17 amino acids. CDR3 amino acids: CASSPYLDRNSGNTTYF. CDR3 DNA sequence: TGTGCCAGCAGTCCTTACTTGGACAGGAACTCTGGAAACACCACATATTTT.

The J gene is TRBJ1-2, the V gene TRBV2; 7 bases match TRBD1. The trim removed 2 bases at V and 7 bases at J, leaving 7 bases unmatched. This CDR3 is built from 14 residues. Germline loops: CDR1 SNHLY, CDR2 FYNNEI. The CDR3 nucleotides are TGTGCCAGCAGTGAAAGGACAGGCACTCTTGGCTACACCTTC. Protein: CASSERTGTLGYTF.

This sequence joins TRBV7-9 and TRBJ1-3, with 7 bases fitting TRBD1. Germline V CDR1 and CDR2: SEHNR, FQNEAQ (reference sequence). The V and J ends lost 7 bases and 0 bases, in that order; junction bases with no gene match: 6. The CDR3 consists of 15 residues. The CDR3 is CASTPTGASGNTIYF. In DNA, the CDR3 is TGTGCCAGCACCCCTACAGGGGCCTCTGGAAACACCATATATTTT.

About this clonotype: This clone may be a read error of a much larger clone one base away. The chain joins TRBV7-8 to TRBJ1-1; D remains ambiguous. Trimming cost V 1 base and J 0 bases, with 9 bases left between them. This CDR3 spans 15 amino acids. Germline assignment: CDR1 SGHVS and CDR2 FQNEAQ. This CDR3 is CASSLVETLNTEAFF. CDR3 DNA sequence: TGTGCCAGCAGCTTAGTGGAAACTCTGAACACTGAAGCTTTCTTT.

This clonotype appeared a few times. The gene calls are TRBV28 and TRBJ2-5, with 10 bases fitting TRBD2. The germline CDR1 and CDR2 sequences are MDHEN and SYDVKM. The CDR3 extends over 14 amino acids. V dropped 7 bases and J dropped 4; count of bases not matched to a gene: 6. This chain's CDR3 is CASTLIAGGETQYF. The CDR3 DNA reads TGTGCCAGCACCCTTATAGCGGGAGGAGAGACCCAGTACTTC. The variable domain in full, with the rest retrieved from reference TRBV28 and TRBJ2-5, is DVKVTQSSRYLVKRTGEKVFLECVQDMDHENMFWYRQDPGLGLRLIYFSYDVKMKEKGDIPEGYSVSREKKERFSLILESASTNQTSMYLCASTLIAGGETQYFGPGTRLLVL.

In its sample, this clonotype was seen many times. This chain uses TRBV7-9 with TRBJ2-7; 7 bases line up with TRBD1. Germline loops: CDR1 SEHNR, CDR2 FQNEAQ (reference sequence). J gave up 7 bases and V 5 bases, and 8 bases lay outside the gene matches. The CDR3 is made up of 13 amino acids. The CDR3 loop is CASSRQGRWEQYF. In DNA, the CDR3 is TGTGCCAGCAGCCGACAGGGCCGCTGGGAGCAGTACTTC.

This clonotype was seen at least ten times. The chain uses TRBV6-2 or TRBV6-3 and TRBJ2-7; D is perhaps TRBD1 (6 bases). The V and J ends lost 0 bases and 6 bases respectively, with 12 bases between them. The germline gives CDR1 MNHEY, CDR2 SVGEGT. This CDR3 contains 14 residues. CDR3 in amino acids: CASSYSWGLGEQYF. As DNA, the CDR3 is TGTGCCAGCAGTTACTCGTGGGGGCTGGGCGAGCAGTACTTC.

V is TRBV5-1 and J is TRBJ1-5; D gene unclear. This CDR3 is built from 12 residues. The V end was cut by 7 bases, the J end by 4 bases, with 9 bases between. CDR1 SGHRS and CDR2 YFSETQ come from the germline V gene. The CDR3 loop is CASCPGNQPQHF. The DNA for the CDR3 is TGCGCCAGCTGTCCAGGTAATCAGCCCCAGCATTTT.

Concerning this clonotype: A read error is possible here, since a much larger clone lies one base away. The CDR3 nucleotides read TGTGCCAGCAGAGAAAGTTTCAGGAGCGCAGGAGAGACCCAGTACTTC. Protein product: CASRESFRSAGETQYF. The genes are TRBV28 and TRBJ2-5; D is ambiguous. Germline V gene sequence: CDR1 MDHEN, CDR2 SYDVKM. V dropped 6 bases and J dropped 4 bases, with 21 bases sitting between them. CDR3 length: 16 residues.